This T cell receptor (beta chain) derives from a study of blood T cell repertoires in COVID-19 (dated by TCRdb to 2020 to 2021). With respect to the entire study: Collaborator samples came from the United States, Italy and Spain and covered acute and convalescent phases of COVID-19. The material from the prospective study consisted of cDNA or gDNA derived from T cells, B-cell-depleted T cells, or PBMCs. The dataset comprised deeply sampled blood TCRbeta repertoires from subjects exposed to, actively infected with, or recovered from COVID-19. The repertoires were released in a freely available public database meant as a resource for research on the immune response to SARS-CoV-2. Samples came from the ongoing ImmuneRACE study (first 160 participants) plus 1,254 subjects from 6 global collaborators. Nearly every sample came with metadata listing a de-identified subject ID, COVID-19 status, age in years and sex. HLA class I and class II types, where available, came from metadata supplied by the sample provider rather than from assay-based typing.

A remark on this clone: Its antigen is still unknown. No quality values exist for individual bases; no much larger clone is one base distant.

Results and caveats for the whole study, not just this receptor: The quantity of clinical and demographic metadata differed by source and by participant and was supplied without curation.

V is pruned by 4 bases and J by 6 bases, leaving 6 bases of the junction without a gene match. The CDR3, from cysteine to phenylalanine, totals 15 residues. Only the CDR3 region is kept as DNA, spanning 45 bases read in frame from base 1. CDR1 KGHDR and CDR2 SFDVKD are derived from the germline V gene. Each collaborating institution followed its own protocols to collect whole blood in K2EDTA tubes. For TCRbeta analysis, collaborators shipped samples in one of three forms: frozen whole blood, isolated PBMCs, or DNA extracted from either of those sample types. TCRbeta CDR3 regions were amplified from genomic DNA using the immunoSEQ Assay, a bias-controlled multiplex PCR. The published analysis was carried out like this. Nucleated cell counts per sample were estimated from amplification of reference gene primers within the assay. To quantify the absolute abundance of each unique TCRbeta CDR3 rearrangement, sequence reads were collapsed and filtered. For each sample, productive Simpson clonality was calculated as the square root of Simpson's diversity index over productive rearrangements. Here the immuneACCESS table is served through TCRdb, limited to in-frame sequences with V and J called. Missing clones are a known gap in these copies; in checked studies unresolved V genes cover under half, and the rest lacks a known reason. For V, J and clone size, that table is used; D and trimming come from the DNA. In all, the sample holds a few hundred thousand clones, and roughly 84% of those were seen once. Of the sample, around 2.9% falls within the top ten clones.

The receptor comes from a woman aged 18-35 years with acute or convalescent COVID-19. The chain employs TRBV24-1 and TRBJ2-1, with TRBD1 matching 9 junction bases. The sample comprised peripheral blood. The CDR3 amino acid sequence is: CATSESGTGLNEQFF. The DNA sequence reads TGTGCCACCAGTGAATCCGGGACAGGGCTCAATGAGCAGTTCTTC.